These 5 T cell receptor beta chains were all obtained from the same sample, sequenced in a study of blood T cell repertoires in COVID-19. The repertoire was sequenced with immunoSEQ multiplex PCR; TCRdb's copy has only in-frame clones and lacks some. Of roughly 73,000 clones listed, roughly 84% were seen once; the top ten hold around 29%. The sequenced sample consisted of peripheral blood. These receptors all come from a woman older than 75 with active or convalescent COVID-19.

The rearrangement joins TRBV7-8 to TRBJ1-2; 8 positions agree with TRBD1. Germline CDR1 and CDR2: SGHVS and FQNEAQ. The trim removed 2 bases at V and 7 bases at J, leaving 12 bases unmatched. The CDR3 is 16 residues long. The chain's CDR3 is CASSLQASDRAGGYTF. The CDR3, as DNA: TGTGCCAGCAGCTTACAAGCCTCGGACAGGGCAGGTGGCTACACCTTC.

The rearrangement uses TRBV20-1 and TRBJ2-4; D remains ambiguous. The germline V gene encodes CDR1 DFQATT and CDR2 SNEGSKA (reference sequence). This CDR3 is built from 11 residues. The V end lost 7 bases, the J end lost 2 bases, and 6 bases lay between the germline ends. The CDR3 sequence is CSVWPKNIQYF. CDR3 nucleotide sequence: TGCAGTGTCTGGCCCAAAAACATTCAGTACTTC.

Only one count was recorded for this clone. V gene TRBV19 combines with J gene TRBJ1-2, with D possibly being TRBD1 (6 bases). Trimming left V 7 bases short and J 9 bases short, with 9 bases between. CDR1 and CDR2 from the germline V gene are LNHDA and SQIVND (reference sequence). This CDR3 contains 10 residues. The CDR3 reads CASKGVSYTF. As DNA, the CDR3 is TGTGCCAGTAAGGGGGTTAGCTACACCTTC. Drawing the rest from reference TRBV19 and TRBJ1-2, the complete variable domain is DGGITQSPKYLFRKEGQNVTLSCEQNLNHDAMYWYRQDPGQGLRLIYYSQIVNDFQKGDIAEGYSVSREKKESFPLTVTSAQKNPTAFYLCASKGVSYTFGSGTRLTVV.

The chain uses TRBV10-2 and TRBJ2-7; D unresolved. This CDR3 region has 12 residues. Germline assignment: CDR1 WSHSY and CDR2 SAAADI. V was shortened by 2 bases and J by 9 bases, with 11 bases between the two germline ends. The CDR3 coding sequence is TGCGCCAGCAGTGAGATAGTGACTGGGCAGTACTTC. Translated: CASSEIVTGQYF.

The chain couples TRBV6-1 to TRBJ1-6; no definite D call. The V end was cut by 0 bases, the J end by 9 bases, with 15 bases between. CDR1 and CDR2 from the germline V gene are MNHNS and SASEGT. The CDR3 covers 16 residues. The CDR3: CASSEAWTVLGSPLHF. CDR3 DNA: TGTGCCAGCAGTGAAGCCTGGACTGTGCTTGGTTCACCCCTCCACTTT.